This TCR beta chain stems from a study of human T cells and chemical hapten exposure. Study-wide results and limits: High-frequency TCRs, those above 1 in 1000, stayed the same after DPC sensitization.

As regards this clonotype: Its antigen is currently unknown.

Time point: healthy volunteer bleed at 6 weeks. RNA extraction used unfractionated whole blood as the source of total RNA. TCRdb re-called the RACE reads with MiXCR, one entry per CDR3 protein. The data show roughly 75,000 distinct CDR3 sequences, with roughly 7.9% seen just once and about 1.7% held by the top ten. The germline V and J ends were trimmed by 0 bases and 5 bases, with 12 bases remaining between them. This CDR3 has 16 amino acids. The V gene's germline CDR1 is KGHDR and CDR2 SFDVKD. This receptor was taken from a female donor in good health. Some clones in this sample may be carry-over from other donors' samples. The genes are TRBV24-1 and TRBJ2-2; a possible D gene is TRBD1 (6 bases). Specimen: whole blood. DNA for the CDR3: TGTGCCACCAGTGATTTGGTGGGGGCGATTACCGGGGAGCTGTTTTTT. Encoded protein: CATSDLVGAITGELFF.